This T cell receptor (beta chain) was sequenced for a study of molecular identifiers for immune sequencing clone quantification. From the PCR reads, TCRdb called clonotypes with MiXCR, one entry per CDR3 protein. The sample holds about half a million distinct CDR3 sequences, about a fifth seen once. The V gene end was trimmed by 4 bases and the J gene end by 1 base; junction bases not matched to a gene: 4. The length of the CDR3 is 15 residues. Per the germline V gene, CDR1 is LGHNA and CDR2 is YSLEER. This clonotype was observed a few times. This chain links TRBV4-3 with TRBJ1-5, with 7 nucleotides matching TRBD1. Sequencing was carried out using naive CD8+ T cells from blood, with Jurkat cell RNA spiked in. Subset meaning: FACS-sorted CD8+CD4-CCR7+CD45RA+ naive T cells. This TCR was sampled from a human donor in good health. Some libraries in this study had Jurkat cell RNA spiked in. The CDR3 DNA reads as TGCGCCAGCAGCCGACAACAGGGGAGCAATCAGCCCCAGCATTTT. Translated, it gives CASSRQQGSNQPQHF.